A selection of T cell receptor beta chains follows, all from one sample in a study of T cell repertoires in ileal Crohn's disease. TCRdb keeps only in-frame clones here, not all; method: immunoSEQ multiplex PCR. The data hold some 10,000 clones, with around 80% observed a single time. Sequenced input: ileal tissue. The receptors derive from an adult with Crohn's disease. Each CDR3 is given with its conserved first and last residue. D genes are given only for firm matches. Clone size, where shown, is once, few, many, or a class for clones that have expanded.

J: TRBJ2-2
size: few
V: TRBV6-6
D: -
length: 14
CDR3: CASNTQQGAGELFF
DNA: TGTGCCAGCAATACCCAACAGGGAGCCGGGGAGCTGTTTTTT

J: TRBJ2-6
size: -
V: TRBV13
D: -
length: 15
CDR3: CASSFRSSGANVLTF
DNA: TGTGCCAGCAGCTTCCGGAGCTCTGGGGCCAACGTCCTGACTTTC

J: TRBJ2-2
size: -
V: TRBV5-8
D: -
length: 16
CDR3: CASSLIVVGNTGELFF
DNA: TGTGCCAGCAGCTTAATTGTTGTCGGGAACACCGGGGAGCTGTTTTTT

J: TRBJ1-3
size: few
V: TRBV7-8
D: -
length: 12
CDR3: CASSPSGNTIYF
DNA: TGTGCCAGCAGCCCTTCGGGAAACACCATATATTTT

J: TRBJ2-4
size: -
V: TRBV11-2
D: -
length: 16
CDR3: CASSLGVGGRGNIQYF
DNA: TGTGCCAGCAGCTTAGGTGTGGGTGGGCGGGGAAACATTCAGTACTTC

J: TRBJ2-1
size: once
V: TRBV5-5
D: -
length: 16
CDR3: CASSPQGWGGYYEQFF
DNA: TGTGCCAGCAGCCCCCAAGGGTGGGGGGGCTACTATGAGCAGTTCTTC

J: TRBJ2-7
size: medium-sized
V: TRBV4-2
D: -
length: 16
CDR3: CASSQDPISFPYEQYF
DNA: TGTGCCAGCAGCCAAGACCCGATTAGCTTCCCCTACGAGCAGTACTTC

J: TRBJ2-1
size: -
V: TRBV27
D: TRBD1
length: 15
CDR3: CASTTLQGVDNEQFF
DNA: TGTGCCAGCACTACTCTACAGGGGGTGGACAATGAGCAGTTCTTC

J: TRBJ1-5
size: -
V: TRBV23-1
D: -
length: 17
CDR3: CASSLRLISDRNQPQHF
DNA: TGCGCCAGCAGTCTTCGTCTTATCTCCGATCGGAATCAGCCCCAGCATTTT

J: TRBJ1-2
size: -
V: TRBV10-3
D: -
length: 12
CDR3: CAISPGNEGYTF
DNA: TGTGCCATCAGCCCGGGAAACGAGGGCTACACCTTC

J: TRBJ2-1
size: -
V: TRBV5-1
D: -
length: 16
CDR3: CASSLASWTANNEQFF
DNA: TGCGCCAGCAGCTTGGCGTCCTGGACTGCCAACAATGAGCAGTTCTTC

J: TRBJ2-5
size: -
V: TRBV29-1
D: -
length: 14
CDR3: CSVPSSGVRETQYF
DNA: TGCAGCGTTCCCTCTTCGGGGGTGAGGGAGACCCAGTACTTC

J: TRBJ1-6
size: once
V: TRBV9
D: TRBD1
length: 14
CDR3: CASSVGTANSPLHF
DNA: TGTGCCAGCAGCGTTGGGACAGCTAATTCACCCCTCCACTTT

J: TRBJ1-1
size: -
V: TRBV10-2
D: -
length: 12
CDR3: CASSPSGLEAFF
DNA: TGCGCCAGCAGTCCTTCGGGACTTGAAGCTTTCTTT

J: TRBJ1-5
size: -
V: TRBV7-8
D: -
length: 17
CDR3: CASSLAVTGYSNQPQHF
DNA: TGTGCCAGCAGCTTAGCGGTAACAGGCTATAGCAATCAGCCCCAGCATTTT

J: TRBJ2-7
size: -
V: TRBV11-2
D: -
length: 11
CDR3: CASSSTYEQYF
DNA: TGTGCCAGCAGCTCCACCTACGAGCAGTACTTC

J: TRBJ1-3
size: -
V: TRBV9
D: TRBD1
length: 18
CDR3: CASSVAPGGWMSGNTIYF
DNA: TGTGCCAGCAGCGTAGCCCCAGGGGGCTGGATGTCTGGAAACACCATATATTTT

J: TRBJ2-7
size: -
V: TRBV9
D: TRBD1
length: 11
CDR3: CASSQGAEQYF
DNA: TGTGCCAGCAGCCAGGGGGCCGAGCAGTACTTC

J: TRBJ1-4
size: -
V: TRBV2
D: TRBD1
length: 13
CDR3: CASGGQVDEKLFF
DNA: TGTGCCAGCGGTGGACAGGTGGATGAAAAACTGTTTTTT

J: TRBJ2-1
size: -
V: TRBV10-2
D: -
length: 14
CDR3: CASRLNRRENEQFF
DNA: TGCGCCAGCAGGCTAAACCGACGGGAAAATGAGCAGTTCTTC

J: TRBJ1-1
size: -
V: TRBV5-5
D: -
length: 13
CDR3: CASTYRESAEAFF
DNA: TGTGCCAGCACCTACAGGGAATCTGCTGAAGCTTTCTTT

J: TRBJ2-1
size: -
V: TRBV5-6
D: -
length: 14
CDR3: CASSLLVRYNEQFF
DNA: TGTGCCAGCAGCTTGCTGGTCAGGTACAATGAGCAGTTCTTC

J: TRBJ1-5
size: -
V: TRBV10-3
D: -
length: 15
CDR3: CAISESGNGNQPQHF
DNA: TGTGCCATCAGTGAGTCCGGGAACGGCAATCAGCCCCAGCATTTT

J: TRBJ2-5
size: -
V: TRBV15
D: -
length: 15
CDR3: CVTSRQRGRQETQYF
DNA: TGTGTCACCAGCAGACAGCGAGGGCGTCAAGAGACCCAGTACTTC

J: TRBJ2-7
size: -
V: TRBV28
D: TRBD1
length: 16
CDR3: CASSLPGQGLYAEQYF
DNA: TGTGCCAGCAGTTTACCGGGACAGGGGCTCTACGCGGAGCAGTACTTC

J: TRBJ2-1
size: -
V: TRBV6-4
D: TRBD1
length: 14
CDR3: CASSGDRAYNEQFF
DNA: TGTGCCAGCAGTGGGGACAGGGCCTACAATGAGCAGTTCTTC

J: TRBJ2-7
size: -
V: TRBV13
D: -
length: 15
CDR3: CASSFGGEISYEQYF
DNA: TGTGCCAGCAGCTTTGGCGGGGAGATATCCTACGAGCAGTACTTC

J: TRBJ1-5
size: -
V: TRBV27
D: TRBD1
length: 13
CDR3: CASSPGQGQPQHF
DNA: TGTGCCAGCAGTCCGGGACAGGGTCAGCCCCAGCATTTT

J: TRBJ1-2
size: -
V: TRBV4-2
D: TRBD1
length: 17
CDR3: CASSRTGGAGLNYGYTF
DNA: TGTGCCAGCAGCCGAACAGGGGGCGCGGGTCTAAACTATGGCTACACCTTC

J: TRBJ2-7
size: -
V: TRBV28
D: TRBD2
length: 18
CDR3: CASSRFSGTSGSSYEQYF
DNA: TGTGCCAGCAGTAGATTTTCCGGGACTAGCGGGAGTAGCTACGAGCAGTACTTC

J: TRBJ2-2
size: -
V: TRBV5-1
D: TRBD1
length: 13
CDR3: CASSTDRAGELFF
DNA: TGCGCCAGCAGTACGGACAGGGCCGGGGAGCTGTTTTTT

J: TRBJ2-3
size: -
V: TRBV5-1
D: TRBD2
length: 17
CDR3: CASSLVTSGQYTDTQYF
DNA: TGCGCCAGCAGCTTGGTTACTAGCGGCCAATACACAGATACGCAGTATTTT